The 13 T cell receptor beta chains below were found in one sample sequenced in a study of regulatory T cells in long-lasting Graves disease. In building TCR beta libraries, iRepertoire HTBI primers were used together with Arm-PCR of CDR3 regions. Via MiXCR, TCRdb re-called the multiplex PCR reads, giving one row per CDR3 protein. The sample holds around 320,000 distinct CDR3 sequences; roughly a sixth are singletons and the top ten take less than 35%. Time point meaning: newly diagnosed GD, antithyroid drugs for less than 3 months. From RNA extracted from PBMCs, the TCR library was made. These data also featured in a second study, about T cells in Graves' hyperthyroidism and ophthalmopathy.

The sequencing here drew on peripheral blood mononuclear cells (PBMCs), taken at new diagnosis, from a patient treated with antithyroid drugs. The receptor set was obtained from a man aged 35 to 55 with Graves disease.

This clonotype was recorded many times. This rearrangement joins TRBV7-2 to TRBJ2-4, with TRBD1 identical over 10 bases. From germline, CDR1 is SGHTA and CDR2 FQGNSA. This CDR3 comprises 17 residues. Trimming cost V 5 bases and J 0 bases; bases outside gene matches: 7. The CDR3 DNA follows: TGTGCCAGCAGCCCCGAAGGACAGGGGGGAGCCAAAAACATTCAGTACTTC. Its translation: CASSPEGQGGAKNIQYF.

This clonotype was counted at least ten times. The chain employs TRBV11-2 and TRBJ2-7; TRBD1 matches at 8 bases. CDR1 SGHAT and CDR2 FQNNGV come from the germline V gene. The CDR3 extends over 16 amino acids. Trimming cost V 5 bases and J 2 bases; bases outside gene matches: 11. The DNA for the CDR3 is TGTGCCAGCAGCCCGGGACAGGACCCACTACCCTACGAGCAGTACTTC. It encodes CASSPGQDPLPYEQYF.

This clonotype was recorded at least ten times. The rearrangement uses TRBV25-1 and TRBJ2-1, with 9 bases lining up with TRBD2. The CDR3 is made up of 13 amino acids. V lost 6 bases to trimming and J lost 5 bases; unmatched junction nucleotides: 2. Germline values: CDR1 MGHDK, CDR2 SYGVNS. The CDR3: CASRRLADNEQFF. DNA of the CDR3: TGTGCCAGCAGGAGACTAGCGGACAATGAGCAGTTCTTC.

The chain's CDR3 is CASSFGVQEQYF. As DNA, the CDR3 is TGTGCCAGCAGTTTTGGGGTTCAAGAGCAGTACTTC. The V call is TRBV12-3 or TRBV12-4, the J call TRBJ2-7, with unresolved D. The CDR3 sequence is 12 residues long. Deletions cut 3 bases from V and 7 bases from J, with 10 bases between.

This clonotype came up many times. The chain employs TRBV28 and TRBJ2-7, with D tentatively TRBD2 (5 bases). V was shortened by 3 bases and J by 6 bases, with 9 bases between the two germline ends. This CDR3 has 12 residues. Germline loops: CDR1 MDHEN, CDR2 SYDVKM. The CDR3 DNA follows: TGTGCCAGCAGTTTTTTCCGGGGCGAGCAGTACTTC. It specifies CASSFFRGEQYF.

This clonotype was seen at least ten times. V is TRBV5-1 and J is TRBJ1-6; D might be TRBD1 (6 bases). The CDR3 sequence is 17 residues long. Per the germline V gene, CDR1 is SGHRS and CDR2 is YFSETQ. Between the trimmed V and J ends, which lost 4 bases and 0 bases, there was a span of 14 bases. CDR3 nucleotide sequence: TGCGCCAGCAGCCCGGGGGCATTTCTCTCCTATAATTCACCCCTCCACTTT. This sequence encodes CASSPGAFLSYNSPLHF.

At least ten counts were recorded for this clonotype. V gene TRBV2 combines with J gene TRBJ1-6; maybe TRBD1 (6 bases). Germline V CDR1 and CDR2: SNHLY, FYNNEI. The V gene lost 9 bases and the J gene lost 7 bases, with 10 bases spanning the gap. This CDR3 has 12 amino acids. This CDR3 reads CARRQENSPLHF. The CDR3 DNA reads TGTGCCAGGAGACAGGAAAATTCACCCCTCCACTTT.

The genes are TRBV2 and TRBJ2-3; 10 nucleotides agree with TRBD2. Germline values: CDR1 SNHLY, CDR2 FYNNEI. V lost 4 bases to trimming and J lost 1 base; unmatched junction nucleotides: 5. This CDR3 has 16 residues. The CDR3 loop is CASSGTSGSRTDTQYF. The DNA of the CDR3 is TGTGCCAGCAGTGGGACTAGCGGATCTCGCACAGATACGCAGTATTTT. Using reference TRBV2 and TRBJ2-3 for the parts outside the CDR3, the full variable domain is EPEVTQTPSHQVTQMGQEVILRCVPISNHLYFYWYRQILGQKVEFLVSFYNNEISEKSEIFDDQFSVERPDGSNFTLKIRSTKLEDSAMYFCASSGTSGSRTDTQYFGPGTRLTVL.

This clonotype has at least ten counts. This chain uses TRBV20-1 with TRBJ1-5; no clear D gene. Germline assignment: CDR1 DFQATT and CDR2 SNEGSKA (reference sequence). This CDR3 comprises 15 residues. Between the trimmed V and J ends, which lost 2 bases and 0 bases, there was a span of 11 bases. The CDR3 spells CSARQEPYSNQPQHF. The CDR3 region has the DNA TGCAGTGCTAGACAGGAACCTTATAGCAATCAGCCCCAGCATTTT.

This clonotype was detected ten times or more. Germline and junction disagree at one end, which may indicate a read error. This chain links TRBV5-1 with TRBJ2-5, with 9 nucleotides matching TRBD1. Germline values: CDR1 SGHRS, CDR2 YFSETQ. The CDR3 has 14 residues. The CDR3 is CASSLQGAGNQASF. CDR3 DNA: TGCGCCAGCAGCCTACAGGGGGCTGGGAATCAGGCGAGCTTC.

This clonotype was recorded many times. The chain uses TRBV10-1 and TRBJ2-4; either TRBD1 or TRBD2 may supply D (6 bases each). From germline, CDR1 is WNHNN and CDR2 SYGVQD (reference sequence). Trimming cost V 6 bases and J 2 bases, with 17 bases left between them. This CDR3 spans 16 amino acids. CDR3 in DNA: TGCGCCAGCAGACCCAGGGGAGGAAAAACCAAAAACATTCAGTACTTC. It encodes CASRPRGGKTKNIQYF.

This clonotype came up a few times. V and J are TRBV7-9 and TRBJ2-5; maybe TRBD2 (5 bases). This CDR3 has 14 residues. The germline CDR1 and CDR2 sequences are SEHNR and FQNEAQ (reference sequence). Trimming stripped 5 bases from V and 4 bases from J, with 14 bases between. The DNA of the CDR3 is TGTGCCAGCAGCACCCAACTAGGCTTAGAGACCCAGTACTTC. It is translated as CASSTQLGLETQYF.

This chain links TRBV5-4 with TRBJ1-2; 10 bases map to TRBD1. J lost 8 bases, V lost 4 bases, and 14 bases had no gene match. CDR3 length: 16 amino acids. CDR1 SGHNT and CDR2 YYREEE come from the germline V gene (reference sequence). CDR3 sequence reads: CASSQLGQGLGGGYTF. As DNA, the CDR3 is TGTGCCAGCAGCCAACTGGGACAGGGGCTCGGGGGGGGCTACACCTTC.